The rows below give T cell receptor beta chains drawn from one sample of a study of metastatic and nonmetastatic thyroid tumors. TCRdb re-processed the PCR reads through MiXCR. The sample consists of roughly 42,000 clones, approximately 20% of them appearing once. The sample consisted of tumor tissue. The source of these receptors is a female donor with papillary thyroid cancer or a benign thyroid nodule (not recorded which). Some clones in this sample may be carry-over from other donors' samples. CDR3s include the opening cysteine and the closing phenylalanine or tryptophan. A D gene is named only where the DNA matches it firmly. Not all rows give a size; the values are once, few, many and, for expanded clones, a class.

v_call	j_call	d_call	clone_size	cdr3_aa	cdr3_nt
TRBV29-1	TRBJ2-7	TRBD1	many	CSAGQGEIYEQYF	TGCAGCGCCGGACAGGGGGAAATCTACGAGCAGTACTTC
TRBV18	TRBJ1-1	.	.	CASSPGTDGMNTEAFF	TGTGCCAGCTCACCAGGTACAGATGGGATGAACACTGAAGCTTTCTTT
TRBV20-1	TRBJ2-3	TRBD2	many	CSALSGRASDTQYF	TGCAGTGCTTTGAGCGGGAGGGCCTCAGATACGCAGTATTTT
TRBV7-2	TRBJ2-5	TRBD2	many	CATSRASGETQYF	TGTGCCACCTCGAGGGCTAGCGGAGAGACCCAGTACTTC
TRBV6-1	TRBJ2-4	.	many	CASSARRALAKNIQYF	TGTGCCAGCAGTGCGCGTAGGGCGTTGGCCAAAAACATTCAGTACTTC
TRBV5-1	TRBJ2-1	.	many	CASGYLDLSNEQFF	TGCGCCAGTGGTTACTTAGACCTCTCCAATGAGCAGTTCTTC
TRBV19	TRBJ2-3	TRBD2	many	CASTDGGLAKLTDTQYF	TGTGCCAGTACCGACGGGGGACTAGCAAAGCTCACAGATACGCAGTATTTT
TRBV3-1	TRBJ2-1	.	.	CASSQGSGVVHEQFF	TGTGCCAGCAGCCAAGGTTCAGGAGTTGTCCATGAGCAGTTCTTC
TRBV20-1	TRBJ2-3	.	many	CSFTSQRRAPDTQYF	TGCAGTTTTACCTCCCAGAGGCGGGCCCCAGATACGCAGTATTTT
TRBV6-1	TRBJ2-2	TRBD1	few	CAIMPGTGDTGELFF	TGTGCCATCATGCCCGGGACAGGGGACACCGGGGAGCTGTTTTTT
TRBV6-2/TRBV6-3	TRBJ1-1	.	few	CASSYGDATEAFF	TGTGCCAGCAGTTACGGGGACGCCACTGAAGCTTTCTTT
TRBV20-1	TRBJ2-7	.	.	CSARGKGQVGEQYF	TGCAGTGCTAGGGGAAAAGGGCAGGTTGGAGAGCAGTACTTC
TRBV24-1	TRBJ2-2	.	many	CATGRQSNTGELFF	TGTGCCACCGGTAGACAGTCGAACACCGGGGAGCTGTTTTTT
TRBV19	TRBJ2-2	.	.	CASSAIYGTNTGELFF	TGTGCCAGTAGTGCAATATACGGAACTAACACCGGGGAGCTGTTTTTT
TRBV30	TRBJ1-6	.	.	CAWSGARYNSPLHF	TGTGCCTGGAGTGGGGCCAGGTATAATTCACCCCTCCACTTT
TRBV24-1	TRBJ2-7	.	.	CATSNQRGEQYF	TGTGCCACAAGTAACCAGAGGGGAGAGCAGTACTTC
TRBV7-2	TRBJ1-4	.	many	CASSPGVAGAGEKLFF	TGTGCCAGCAGCCCAGGGGTGGCAGGGGCGGGTGAAAAACTGTTTTTT
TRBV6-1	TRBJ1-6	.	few	CASRAGNSPLHF	TGTGCCAGCAGGGCAGGGAATTCACCCCTCCACTTT
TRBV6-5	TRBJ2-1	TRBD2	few	CASIYSQREGLYEQFF	TGTGCCAGCATTTACTCTCAGCGGGAGGGCCTTTATGAGCAGTTCTTC
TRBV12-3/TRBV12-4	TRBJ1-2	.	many	CASSLFFGATNYGYTF	TGTGCCAGCAGTTTGTTTTTCGGGGCGACTAACTATGGCTACACCTTC
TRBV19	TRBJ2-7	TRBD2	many	CASSGLAGHYEQYF	TGTGCCAGTAGTGGTCTAGCGGGACACTACGAGCAGTACTTC
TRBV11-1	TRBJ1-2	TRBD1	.	CASSHFTGVNGYGYTF	TGTGCCAGCAGCCACTTCACAGGGGTCAACGGCTATGGCTACACCTTC
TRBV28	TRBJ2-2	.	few	CASSFWAVQNTWELFF	TGTGCCAGCAGTTTTTGGGCCGTCCAAAACACCTGGGAGCTGTTTTTT
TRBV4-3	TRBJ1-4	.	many	CASSQDREFNEKLFF	TGCGCCAGCAGCCAAGACAGGGAGTTTAATGAAAAACTGTTTTTT
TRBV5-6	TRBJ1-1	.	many	CASSPAGGLNTEAFF	TGTGCCAGCAGCCCGGCGGGGGGCTTGAACACTGAAGCTTTCTTT
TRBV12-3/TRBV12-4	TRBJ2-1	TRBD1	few	CASSLTGVASYNEQFF	TGTGCCAGCAGTCTCACAGGGGTCGCTTCCTACAATGAGCAGTTCTTC
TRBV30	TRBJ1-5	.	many	CASLAGQPQHF	TGTGCCTCCCTGGCTGGTCAGCCCCAGCATTTT
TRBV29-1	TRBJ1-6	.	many	CSVRREANSPLHF	TGCAGCGTCCGCAGGGAAGCCAATTCACCCCTCCACTTT
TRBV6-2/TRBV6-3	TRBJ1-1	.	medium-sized	CASRPGGKGDTEAFF	TGTGCCAGCAGGCCGGGGGGAAAGGGAGACACTGAAGCTTTCTTT
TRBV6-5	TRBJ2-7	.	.	CASSYSDGAYEQYF	TGTGCCAGCAGTTACTCTGACGGTGCCTACGAGCAGTACTTC
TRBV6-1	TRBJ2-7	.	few	CASRPPGANAQYF	TGTGCCAGCAGACCCCCGGGGGCGAATGCGCAGTACTTC
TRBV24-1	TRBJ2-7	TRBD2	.	CATSDPAFSGGPYEQYF	TGTGCCACCAGTGACCCGGCGTTTAGCGGGGGACCGTACGAGCAGTACTTC
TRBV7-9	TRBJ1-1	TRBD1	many	CASSLEGGTAKAFF	TGTGCCAGCAGCTTAGAGGGGGGGACAGCAAAAGCTTTCTTT
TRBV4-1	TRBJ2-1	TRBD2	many	CASSQEFISSGRLSEQFF	TGCGCCAGCAGCCAAGAATTTATATCGAGCGGGAGATTGAGTGAGCAGTTCTTC
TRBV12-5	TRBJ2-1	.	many	CASGLGVGAYNEQFF	TGTGCTAGTGGTTTGGGCGTGGGGGCCTACAATGAGCAGTTCTTC
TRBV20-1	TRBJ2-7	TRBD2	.	CSARTLADYEQYF	TGCAGTGCTAGAACTCTAGCGGACTACGAGCAGTACTTC
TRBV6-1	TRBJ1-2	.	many	CASKTGWNYGYTF	TGTGCCAGTAAAACAGGGTGGAACTATGGCTACACCTTC
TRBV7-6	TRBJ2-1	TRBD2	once	CASSFLPGTISYNEQFF	TGTGCCAGCAGCTTCCTACCCGGGACTATCAGCTACAATGAGCAGTTCTTC
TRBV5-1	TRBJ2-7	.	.	CASSSGVSYEQYF	TGCGCCAGCAGCTCAGGCGTCTCCTACGAGCAGTACTTC
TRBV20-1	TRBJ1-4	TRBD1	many	CSARSRQGLTNEKLFF	TGCAGTGCCCGATCCCGACAGGGACTCACTAATGAAAAACTGTTTTTT
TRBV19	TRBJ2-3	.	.	CASNNGGADTQYF	TGTGCCAGTAACAACGGGGGAGCGGATACGCAGTATTTT
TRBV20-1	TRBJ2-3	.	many	CSSPFGTSTDTQYF	TGCAGTAGTCCGTTCGGGACTAGCACAGATACGCAGTATTTT
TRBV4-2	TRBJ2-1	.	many	CASSMGLLGEQFF	TGTGCCAGCAGCATGGGCCTCCTAGGCGAGCAGTTCTTC
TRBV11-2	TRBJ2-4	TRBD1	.	CASSPIIQGARNIQYF	TGTGCCAGCAGCCCCATAATACAGGGGGCTCGGAACATTCAGTACTTC
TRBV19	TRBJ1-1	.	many	CASSIEQGIMNTEAFF	TGTGCCAGTAGTATTGAACAGGGAATTATGAACACTGAAGCTTTCTTT
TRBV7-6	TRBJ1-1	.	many	CASSLVVTSEAFF	TGTGCCAGCAGCTTAGTCGTGACTTCTGAAGCTTTCTTT
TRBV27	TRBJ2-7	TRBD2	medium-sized	CASSLFGGGYEQYF	TGTGCCAGCAGTTTATTCGGGGGAGGGTACGAGCAGTACTTC
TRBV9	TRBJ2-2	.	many	CASSVGTNTGELFF	TGTGCCAGCAGCGTAGGAACAAACACCGGGGAGCTGTTTTTT